This TCR beta chain emerged from a study of beta chain features in type 1 diabetes. Findings and limits, study-wide: Researchers report that Type 1 diabetes patients had moderately but significantly shorter TCRB CDR3s across all four CD4+ subsets. The naive, central memory and Treg TCRB repertoires looked more alike in patients than they did in healthy donors. Insertions were fewer and deletions more numerous at VDJ junctions in type 1 diabetes patients.

TCRB transcripts that were expressed got sequenced, as all of the isolated RNA had been reverse transcribed. Sequencing used immunoSEQ multiplex PCR; TCRdb keeps in-frame clones, though not all of them. The table records under 150,000 clones, approximately 15% of them present only once. Turning to this clone: Its antigen remains unknown. The sample holds other DNA sequences that translate to the same CDR3.

A sort by CD45RO/CCR7/CD25/CD127/CD95/CD27 yielded CD4+ naive, central memory, regulatory and stem cell-like memory cells. Germline V CDR1 and CDR2: SGHNT, YYREEE (reference sequence). The V gene end was trimmed by 0 bases and the J gene end by 7 bases; junction bases not matched to a gene: 0. This CDR3 has 13 amino acids. The origin of this receptor is a man aged 18-30 years with type 1 diabetes. Sequencing was performed on central memory CD4+ T cells from blood. The chain is built from TRBV5-4 and TRBJ2-1, with TRBD1 matching 8 bases. CDR3 sequence (DNA): TGTGCCAGCAGCTTGGGGGACAGGAATGAGCAGTTCTTC. Translated, it gives CASSLGDRNEQFF.